One T cell receptor beta chain is described in this entry. This sample was taken from a study of blood T cells in healthy people across ages. A second PCR of 7 to 11 cycles used a sample-barcoded 5' primer and a J-beta primer mix. No fewer than 3 million CDR3-containing paired-end reads came from each sample. MiXCR, run by TCRdb on the 5' RACE reads, gives a single entry per CDR3 protein. The data show about 1.6 million distinct CDR3 sequences, about 31% seen once. The CDR3 runs to 15 residues. Germline CDR1 reads SGHRS; CDR2 reads YFSETQ. V lost 4 bases to trimming and J lost 5 bases; unmatched junction nucleotides: 9.

J is TRBJ2-7 and V is TRBV5-1; 10 nucleotides agree with TRBD1. The material sequenced was blood. This sequence was found in a woman aged 30 to 39 in good health. This chain's CDR3 is CASSPRQGAMHEQYF. The DNA for the CDR3 is TGCGCCAGCAGCCCTCGACAGGGGGCAATGCACGAGCAGTACTTC. Looking up the rest from reference TRBV5-1 and TRBJ2-7 gives the full variable domain: KAGVTQTPRYLIKTRGQQVTLSCSPISGHRSVSWYQQTPGQGLQFLFEYFSETQRNKGNFPGRFSGRQFSNSRSEMNVSTLELGDSALYLCASSPRQGAMHEQYFGPGTRLTVT.